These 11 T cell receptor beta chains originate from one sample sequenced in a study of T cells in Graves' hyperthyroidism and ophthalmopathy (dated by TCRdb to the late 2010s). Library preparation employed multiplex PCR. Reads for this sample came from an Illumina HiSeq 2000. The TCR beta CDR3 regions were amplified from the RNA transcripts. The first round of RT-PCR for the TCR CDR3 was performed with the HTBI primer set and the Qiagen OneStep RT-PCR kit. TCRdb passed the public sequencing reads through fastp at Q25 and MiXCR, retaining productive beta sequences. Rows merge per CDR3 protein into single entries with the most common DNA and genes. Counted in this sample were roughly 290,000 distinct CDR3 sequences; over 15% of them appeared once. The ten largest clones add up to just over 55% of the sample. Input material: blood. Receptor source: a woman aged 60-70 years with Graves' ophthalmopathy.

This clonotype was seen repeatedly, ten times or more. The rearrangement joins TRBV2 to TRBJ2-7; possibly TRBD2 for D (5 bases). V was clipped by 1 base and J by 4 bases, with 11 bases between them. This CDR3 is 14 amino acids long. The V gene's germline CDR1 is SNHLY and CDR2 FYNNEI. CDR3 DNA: TGTGCCAGCAGTGAAGGAACCCCGGGGTACGAGCAGTACTTC. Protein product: CASSEGTPGYEQYF.

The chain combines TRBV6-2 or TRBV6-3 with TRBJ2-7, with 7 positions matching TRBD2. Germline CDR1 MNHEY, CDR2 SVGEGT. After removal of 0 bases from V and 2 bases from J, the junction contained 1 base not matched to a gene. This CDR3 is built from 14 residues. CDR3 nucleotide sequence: TGTGCCAGCAGTTACTCAGGACTAGCCTACGAGCAGTACTTC. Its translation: CASSYSGLAYEQYF.

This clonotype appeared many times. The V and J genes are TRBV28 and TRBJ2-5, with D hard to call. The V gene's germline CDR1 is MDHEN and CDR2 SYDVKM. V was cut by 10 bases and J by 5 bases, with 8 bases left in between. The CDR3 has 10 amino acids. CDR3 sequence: CATHRETQYF. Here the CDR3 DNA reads TGTGCCACCCACCGGGAGACCCAGTACTTC.

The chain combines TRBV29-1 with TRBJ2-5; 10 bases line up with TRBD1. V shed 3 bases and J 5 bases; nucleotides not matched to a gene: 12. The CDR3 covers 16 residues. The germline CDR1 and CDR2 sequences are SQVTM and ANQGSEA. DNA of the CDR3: TGCAGCGTTGATCCAGCCTCGGGACAGGGGTGGGAGACCCAGTACTTC. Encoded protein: CSVDPASGQGWETQYF.

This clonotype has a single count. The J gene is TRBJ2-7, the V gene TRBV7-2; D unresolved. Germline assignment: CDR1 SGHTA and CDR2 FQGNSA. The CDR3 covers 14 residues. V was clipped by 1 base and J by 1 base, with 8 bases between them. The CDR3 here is CASSLVSLSYEQYF. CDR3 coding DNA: TGTGCCAGCAGCTTAGTGTCTCTTTCCTACGAGCAGTACTTC.

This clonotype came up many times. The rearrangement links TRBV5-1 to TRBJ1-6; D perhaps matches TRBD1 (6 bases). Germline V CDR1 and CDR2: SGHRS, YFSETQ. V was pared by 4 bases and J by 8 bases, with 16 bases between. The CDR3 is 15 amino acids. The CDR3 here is CASSGRGPSDSPLHF. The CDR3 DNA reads TGCGCCAGCAGCGGTCGGGGGCCCTCCGATTCACCCCTCCACTTT.

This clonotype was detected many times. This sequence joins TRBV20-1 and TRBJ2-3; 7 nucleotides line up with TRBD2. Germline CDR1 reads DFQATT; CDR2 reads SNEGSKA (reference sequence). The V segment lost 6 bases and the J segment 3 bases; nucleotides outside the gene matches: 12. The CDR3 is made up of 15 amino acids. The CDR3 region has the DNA TGCAGTGCCCGGTGGCCTAGCGGAAATACAGATACGCAGTATTTT. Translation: CSARWPSGNTDTQYF.

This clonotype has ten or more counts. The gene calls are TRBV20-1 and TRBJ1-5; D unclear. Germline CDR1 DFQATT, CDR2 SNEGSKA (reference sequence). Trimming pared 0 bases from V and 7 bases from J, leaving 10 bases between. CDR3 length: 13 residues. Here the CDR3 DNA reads TGCAGTGCTAGAGATAATATGGGGCAGCCCCAGCATTTT. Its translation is CSARDNMGQPQHF.

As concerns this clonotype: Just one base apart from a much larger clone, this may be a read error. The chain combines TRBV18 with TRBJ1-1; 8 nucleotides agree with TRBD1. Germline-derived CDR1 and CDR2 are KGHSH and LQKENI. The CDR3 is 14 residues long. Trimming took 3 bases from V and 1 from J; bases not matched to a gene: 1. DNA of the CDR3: TGTGCCAGCTCACCGACAGGGGAGAACACTGAAGCTTTCTTT. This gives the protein CASSPTGENTEAFF.

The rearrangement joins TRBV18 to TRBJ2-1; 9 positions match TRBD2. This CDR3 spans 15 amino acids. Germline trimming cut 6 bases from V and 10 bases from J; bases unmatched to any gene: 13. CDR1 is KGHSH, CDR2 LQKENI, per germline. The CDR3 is CASSPRLAVRREQFF. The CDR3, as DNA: TGTGCCAGCTCCCCCCGACTAGCGGTACGGAGGGAGCAGTTCTTC.

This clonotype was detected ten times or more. The CDR3 DNA follows: TGTGCCAGCAGTGATGGACAGGGGCTTTCACCCCTCCACTTT. Translated: CASSDGQGLSPLHF. The chain uses TRBV6-1 and TRBJ1-6, with 9 bases identical to TRBD1. Germline CDR1 and CDR2: MNHNS and SASEGT. J gave up 9 bases and V 3 bases, and 3 bases lay outside the gene matches. There are 14 residues in the CDR3.